This TCR beta chain was found in a study of blood T cell repertoires in COVID-19. Study details: Samples came from the United States, Italy and Spain, spanning acute and convalescent COVID-19. The analysed material was cDNA or gDNA that came from T cells, B-cell-depleted T cells, or PBMCs.

V dropped 4 bases and J dropped 0; count of bases not matched to a gene: 2. Germline V gene sequence: CDR1 LNHDA, CDR2 SQIVND (reference sequence). The CDR3 is made up of 15 amino acids. Per the study methods: Counts of nucleated cells, estimated from reference gene primer amplification, were obtained. Generated by immunoSEQ multiplex PCR, the TCRdb table keeps only in-frame clones and is missing some. That table gives V, J and clone size, and the DNA gave D and trimming. The sample consists of roughly 200,000 clones, about 83% of them appearing once. In its sample, this clone was seen once. The chain uses TRBV19 and TRBJ1-4; 7 nucleotides align to TRBD1. The sequencing sample was made of peripheral blood. The receptor was isolated from a man aged 40-49 years with active or convalescent COVID-19. The CDR3 DNA follows: TGTGCCAGTAGTACCGGACAGGCAACTAATGAAAAACTGTTTTTT. Translating it yields CASSTGQATNEKLFF.